This TCR beta chain was obtained from a study of cytomegalovirus exposure and HLA in healthy donors. This PCR relied on a set of 60 Vbeta primers and 13 Jbeta primers. The assay was immunoSEQ multiplex PCR, and TCRdb's table has in-frame clones only and misses some. The sample carries some 150,000 clones, roughly four fifths recorded once. Study findings and constraints: It was reported that TCR beta sequences correctly inferred the HLA-A and HLA-B alleles for most subjects. Researchers counted roughly 150 TCR beta chains as cytomegalovirus-associated.

This clone was observed a handful of times. No antigen is known for it. The CDR3 has 13 residues. The germline CDR1 and CDR2 sequences are SGHVS and FQNEAQ. Between the trimmed V and J ends, which lost 1 base and 4 bases, there was a span of 7 bases. This receptor was obtained from a male donor in good health and CMV-seronegative. The rearrangement links TRBV7-8 to TRBJ1-1; D is ambiguous. The source material was PBMCs. CDR3 DNA: TGTGCCAGCAGCTTAGGCGGGGTCACTGAAGCTTTCTTT. It yields the protein CASSLGGVTEAFF.